The rows below give T cell receptor beta chains drawn from one sample of a study of T cells expressing NK-cell markers. For each CDR3 protein, TCRdb gives one entry from its re-call of the 5' RACE reads, without DNA. The sample is made up of roughly 430,000 distinct CDR3 sequences, and the top ten hold 7.3% of it. Sequenced sample: blood T cells: a sorted CD56 or NKG2C T cell subset, CD4+ or CD8+ T cells, or bulk PBMC T cells (not recorded which). These receptors were taken from a woman between 18 and 75 years old in good health. Each CDR3 is given with its conserved first and last residue.

CATSAVDSHEQYF	TRBV24-1	TRBJ2-7
CASSDTRASSNEQFF	TRBV6-1	TRBJ2-1
CASSRTGGGNTIYF	TRBV3-1	TRBJ1-3
CASSFRLSGANVLTF	TRBV12-3/TRBV12-4	TRBJ2-6
CASSQERDYNEQFF	TRBV6-2/TRBV6-3	TRBJ2-1
CASSPVQGREDTQYF	TRBV18	TRBJ2-3
CASSQASSAYEQYF	TRBV4-2	TRBJ2-7
CASSTPGLQADTQYF	TRBV7-2	TRBJ2-3
CASRTGWAEKLFF	TRBV19	TRBJ1-4
CSAESGLAQPDTQYF	TRBV20-1	TRBJ2-3
CASGPWDRSKETQYF	TRBV12-3/TRBV12-4	TRBJ2-5
CASSQDREFETQYF	TRBV3-1	TRBJ2-5
CASSWGGVEQFF	TRBV27	TRBJ2-1
CSASSFLQLAKNIQYF	TRBV20-1	TRBJ2-4
CASSLSPGQETQYF	TRBV11-2	TRBJ2-5
CASSLAPGQGSYNEQFF	TRBV12-3/TRBV12-4	TRBJ2-1
CASSLNWWDARFF	TRBV5-6	TRBJ2-1
CSARSDSPWNTEAFF	TRBV20-1	TRBJ1-1
CASSGGQGPYSGNTIYF	TRBV7-6	TRBJ1-3
CASSPHRGKNTEAFF	TRBV7-9	TRBJ1-1
CASSPELSTGELFF	TRBV5-4	TRBJ2-2
CASSDPIGRGTYNEQFF	TRBV6-1	TRBJ2-1
CASRNTRGNIQYF	TRBV28	TRBJ2-4
CASSPQGTSGGEQFF	TRBV4-3	TRBJ2-1
CASMRESSYNEQFF	TRBV2	TRBJ2-1
CASSSGTSGGYTF	TRBV12-3/TRBV12-4	TRBJ1-2
CASSLTSGNSYEQYF	TRBV7-2	TRBJ2-7
CASSYGQVNNEQFF	TRBV6-2/TRBV6-3	TRBJ2-1
CASSLWGNQPPDEQFF	TRBV27	TRBJ2-1
CASSPASSYNSPLHF	TRBV7-2	TRBJ1-6
CASSYPYMIQYF	TRBV6-2/TRBV6-3	TRBJ2-4
CASSLDGAGRTDTQYF	TRBV5-1	TRBJ2-3
CASSPRTTTSGSDNEQFF	TRBV18	TRBJ2-1
CASTGTSGGGLNEQFF	TRBV12-3/TRBV12-4	TRBJ2-1
CATSSRGGPGTGELFF	TRBV15	TRBJ2-2
CASSLAKGAQNTEAFF	TRBV7-9	TRBJ1-1
CASSLVRAGSTEAFF	TRBV11-2	TRBJ1-1
CSARGRGQREEETQYF	TRBV20-1	TRBJ2-5